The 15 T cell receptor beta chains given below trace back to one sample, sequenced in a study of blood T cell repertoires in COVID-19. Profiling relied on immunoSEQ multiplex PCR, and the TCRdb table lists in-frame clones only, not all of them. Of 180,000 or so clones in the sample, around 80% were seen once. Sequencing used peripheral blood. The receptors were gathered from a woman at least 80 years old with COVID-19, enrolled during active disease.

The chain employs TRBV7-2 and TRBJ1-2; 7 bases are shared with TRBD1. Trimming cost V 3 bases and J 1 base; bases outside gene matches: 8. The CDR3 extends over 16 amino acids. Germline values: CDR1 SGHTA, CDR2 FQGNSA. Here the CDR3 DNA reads TGTGCCAGCAGCTTTGGGACAGCAAGATTTAACTATGGCTACACCTTC. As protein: CASSFGTARFNYGYTF. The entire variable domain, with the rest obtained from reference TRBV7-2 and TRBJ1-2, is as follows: GAGVSQSPSNKVTEKGKDVELRCDPISGHTALYWYRQSLGQGLEFLIYFQGNSAPDKSGLPSDRFSAERTGGSVSTLTIQRTQQEDSAVYLCASSFGTARFNYGYTFGSGTRLTVV.

CDR3 protein: CASSINGLGYRSTDTQYF. The CDR3 DNA reads TGTGCCAGCAGTATTAATGGGCTGGGCTACCGGAGCACAGATACGCAGTATTTT. The chain uses TRBV2 and TRBJ2-3; D gene ambiguous. Trimming took off 5 bases at V and 0 bases at J, with 21 bases between the two ends. The germline gives CDR1 SNHLY, CDR2 FYNNEI. The CDR3 has 18 amino acids.

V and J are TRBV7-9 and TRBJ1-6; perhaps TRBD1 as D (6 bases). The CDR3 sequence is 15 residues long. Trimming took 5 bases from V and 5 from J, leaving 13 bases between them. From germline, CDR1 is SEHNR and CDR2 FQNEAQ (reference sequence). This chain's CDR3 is CASSLRGGNNSPLHF. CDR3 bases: TGTGCCAGCAGCCTAAGGGGGGGGAATAATTCACCCCTCCACTTT.

The CDR3 protein is CASSFEQAPYEQYF. CDR3 DNA sequence: TGCGCCAGCAGCTTTGAACAGGCGCCCTACGAGCAGTACTTC. The chain uses TRBV5-1 and TRBJ2-7, with D tentatively TRBD1 (5 bases). Germline V gene sequence: CDR1 SGHRS, CDR2 YFSETQ. V shed 2 bases and J shed 2 bases, with 11 bases lying between them. This CDR3 has 14 residues.

The CDR3 nucleotides are TGTGCCAGCAGTCGGGGACAGGGGAATCAGCCCCAGCATTTT. Translating it yields CASSRGQGNQPQHF. V is TRBV28 and J is TRBJ1-5, with 10 bases matching TRBD1. J gave up 4 bases and V 5 bases, and 2 bases lay outside the gene matches. CDR1 and CDR2 (germline): MDHEN, SYDVKM. The CDR3 runs to 14 residues.

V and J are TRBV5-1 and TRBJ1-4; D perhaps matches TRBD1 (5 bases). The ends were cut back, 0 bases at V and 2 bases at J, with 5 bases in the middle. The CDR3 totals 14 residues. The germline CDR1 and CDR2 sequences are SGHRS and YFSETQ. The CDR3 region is CASSLGGTNEKLFF. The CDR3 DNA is TGCGCCAGCAGCTTGGGGGGCACTAATGAAAAACTGTTTTTT.

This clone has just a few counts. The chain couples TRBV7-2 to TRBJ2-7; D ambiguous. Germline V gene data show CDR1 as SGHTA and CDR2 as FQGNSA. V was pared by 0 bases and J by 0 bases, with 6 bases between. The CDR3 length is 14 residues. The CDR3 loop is CASSLAPDSYEQYF. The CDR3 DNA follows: TGTGCCAGCAGCTTAGCCCCAGACTCCTACGAGCAGTACTTC.

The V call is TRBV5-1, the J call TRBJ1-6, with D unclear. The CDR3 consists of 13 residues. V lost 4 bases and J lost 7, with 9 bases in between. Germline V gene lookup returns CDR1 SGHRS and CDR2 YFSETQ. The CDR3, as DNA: TGCGCCAGCAGCCCCTTCTTGAATTCACCCCTCCACTTT. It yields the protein CASSPFLNSPLHF.

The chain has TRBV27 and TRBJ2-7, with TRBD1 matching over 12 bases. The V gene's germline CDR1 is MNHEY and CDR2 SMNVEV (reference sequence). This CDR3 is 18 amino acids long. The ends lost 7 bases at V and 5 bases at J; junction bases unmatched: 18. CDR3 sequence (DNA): TGTGCCAGCACCATAGAAAAGAACCGGGACAGGGGGCGCGACGAGCAGTACTTC. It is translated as CASTIEKNRDRGRDEQYF.

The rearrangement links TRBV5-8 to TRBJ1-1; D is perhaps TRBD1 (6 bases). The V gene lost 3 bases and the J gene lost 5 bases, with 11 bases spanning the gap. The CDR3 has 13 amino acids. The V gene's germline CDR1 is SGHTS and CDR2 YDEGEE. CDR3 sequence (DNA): TGTGCCAGCAGCTCCACAGGGTATACTGAAGCTTTCTTT. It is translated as CASSSTGYTEAFF.

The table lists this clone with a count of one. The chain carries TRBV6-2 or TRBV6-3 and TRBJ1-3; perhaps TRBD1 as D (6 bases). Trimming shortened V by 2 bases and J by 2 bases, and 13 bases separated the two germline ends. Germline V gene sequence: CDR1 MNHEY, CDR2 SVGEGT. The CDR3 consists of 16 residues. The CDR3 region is CASSYRFGTTGNTIYF. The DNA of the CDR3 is TGTGCCAGCAGTTACAGATTCGGGACAACTGGAAACACCATATATTTT.

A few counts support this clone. The CDR3: CASRIGGTSTDTQYF. The CDR3 DNA sequence: TGTGCCAGCAGGATAGGGGGAACTAGCACAGATACGCAGTATTTT. The chain has TRBV2 and TRBJ2-3; weak D call: TRBD1 (6 bases). Germline V gene lookup returns CDR1 SNHLY and CDR2 FYNNEI. V was pared by 6 bases and J by 0 bases, with 13 bases between. The CDR3 spans 15 residues.

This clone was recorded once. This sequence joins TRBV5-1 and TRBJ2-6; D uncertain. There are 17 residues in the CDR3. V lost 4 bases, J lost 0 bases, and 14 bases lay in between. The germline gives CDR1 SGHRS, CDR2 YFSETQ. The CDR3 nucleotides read TGCGCCAGCAGCCCAACCCCCTACGGCTCTGGGGCCAACGTCCTGACTTTC. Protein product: CASSPTPYGSGANVLTF.

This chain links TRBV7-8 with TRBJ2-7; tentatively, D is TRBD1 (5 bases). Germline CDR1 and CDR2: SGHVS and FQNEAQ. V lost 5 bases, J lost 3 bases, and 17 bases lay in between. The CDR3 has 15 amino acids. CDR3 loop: CASSITYDRYYEQYF. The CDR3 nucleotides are TGTGCCAGCAGCATAACCTACGACAGATACTACGAGCAGTACTTC.

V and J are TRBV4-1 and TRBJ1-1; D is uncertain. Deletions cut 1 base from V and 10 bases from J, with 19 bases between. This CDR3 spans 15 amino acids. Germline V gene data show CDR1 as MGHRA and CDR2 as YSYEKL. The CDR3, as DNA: TGCGCCAGCAGCCAAGGAGCGTGGATCCTTGGTCGAGCTTTCTTT. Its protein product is CASSQGAWILGRAFF.